The 8 T cell receptor beta chains in this list originate from one sample, sequenced in a study of blood T cell repertoires in COVID-19. Sequencing was performed with immunoSEQ multiplex PCR; in TCRdb, only in-frame clones are kept and a portion is missing. The sample has about 180,000 clones, approximately 88% seen once. The source material was peripheral blood. The receptors were sampled from a woman in her sixties with acute or convalescent COVID-19.

The gene calls are TRBV30 and TRBJ1-5; 7 bases are a match to TRBD1. CDR1 is GTSNPN, CDR2 SVGIG, per germline (reference sequence). With 1 base clipped from V and 7 bases from J, the junction kept 7 bases outside the gene matches. This CDR3 region has 14 residues. The CDR3 region has the DNA TGTGCCTGGAGTGCCAACAGGGGTGGACAGCCCCAGCATTTT. Translated: CAWSANRGGQPQHF.

This clone was counted between two and nine times. This chain links TRBV7-2 with TRBJ1-2, with D hard to call. This CDR3 contains 13 residues. Per germline, CDR1 SGHTA and CDR2 FQGNSA. The V and J ends lost 6 bases and 0 bases respectively, with 8 bases between them. The CDR3 nucleotides are TGTGCCAGCAGTCTACCTCCTAACTATGGCTACACCTTC. Translated, it gives CASSLPPNYGYTF.

The V gene is TRBV3-1 (or the pseudogene TRBV3-2), the J gene TRBJ2-7, with 13 bases fitting TRBD2. The CDR3 runs 14 residues. CDR1 is LGHDT and CDR2 is YNNKEL in the germline V gene (reference sequence). Trimming took 4 bases from V and 6 from J; bases not matched to a gene: 3. The CDR3 loop is CASSRGLAGLEQYF. The CDR3 DNA reads TGTGCCAGCAGCCGGGGACTAGCGGGGCTCGAGCAGTACTTC.

The chain carries TRBV19 and TRBJ1-6; possible D gene TRBD1, 5 bases. This CDR3 contains 16 residues. Trimming removed 6 bases at V and 7 bases at J, with 19 bases between. CDR1 is LNHDA and CDR2 is SQIVND in the germline V gene (reference sequence). CDR3 coding DNA: TGTGCCAGTAGGGAGGGGACTCTCCCAGGCAATTCACCCCTCCACTTT. Protein sequence: CASREGTLPGNSPLHF.

The chain combines TRBV6-2 or TRBV6-3 with TRBJ1-5; unclear D gene. The V gene's germline CDR1 is MNHEY and CDR2 SVGEGT. There are 12 residues in the CDR3. V gave up 3 bases and J gave up 7 bases, with 7 bases separating them. CDR3 bases: TGTGCCAGCAGTTATTGGCCCCAGCCCCAGCATTTT. Amino acids: CASSYWPQPQHF.

V and J are TRBV19 and TRBJ1-2; 9 bases agree with TRBD1. The germline V gene encodes CDR1 LNHDA and CDR2 SQIVND (reference sequence). The CDR3 totals 13 residues. The junction had 4 bases not matched to a gene; V was cut back by 5 bases and J by 6 bases. The CDR3 spells CASSPRQGDGYTF. In DNA, the CDR3 is TGTGCCAGTAGTCCCCGACAGGGGGATGGCTACACCTTC.

The chain combines TRBV5-4 with TRBJ1-6; D is possibly TRBD1 (5 bases). The germline V and J ends were trimmed by 0 bases and 7 bases, with 11 bases remaining between them. This CDR3 contains 15 residues. The germline V gene has CDR1 SGHNT and CDR2 YYREEE (reference sequence). CDR3 amino acids: CASSLESGRNSPLHF. CDR3 DNA: TGTGCCAGCAGCTTGGAATCAGGGAGGAATTCACCCCTCCACTTT. Supplemented by reference TRBV5-4 and TRBJ1-6, the full variable domain reads ETGVTQSPTHLIKTRGQQVTLRCSSQSGHNTVSWYQQALGQGPQFIFQYYREEENGRGNFPPRFSGLQFPNYSSELNVNALELDDSALYLCASSLESGRNSPLHFGNGTRLTVT.

The chain joins TRBV28 to TRBJ1-2; no firm D call. The length of the CDR3 is 17 residues. Germline-derived CDR1 and CDR2 are MDHEN and SYDVKM. Between the trimmed V and J ends, which lost 6 bases and 2 bases, there was a span of 22 bases. The CDR3 loop reads CASRVSQVQPQNYGYTF. In DNA form, the CDR3 reads TGTGCCAGCAGGGTGAGCCAAGTGCAGCCACAGAACTATGGCTACACCTTC.